These T cell receptor beta chains were read from a single sample in a study of identical twins. TCRdb reanalysed the 5' RACE reads using MiXCR and keeps one entry per CDR3 protein. The top ten hold about 0.99% of the sample, which has about 520,000 distinct CDR3 sequences, around 20% seen once. These records were also assigned to another study, of T cells expressing NK-cell markers.

Source material: CD4+ T cells sorted from blood. These receptors were collected from a woman in her late teens or twenties in good health. Each CDR3 is given with its conserved first and last residue. Each record gives: J gene, clone size, V gene, D gene, CDR3 protein, CDR3 DNA. The D gene is left open where the match is weak. A clone size is listed for some rows: how often the clone was seen (once, few, many), or a class if it is expanded.

j_gene: TRBJ2-7
abundance: .
v_gene: TRBV2
d_gene: .
CDR3aa: CASSERGLAAYEQYF
CDR3nt: TGTGCCAGCAGTGAAAGGGGGCTAGCGGCTTACGAGCAGTACTTC

j_gene: TRBJ1-1
abundance: many
v_gene: TRBV20-1
d_gene: .
CDR3aa: CSASPRGRNTEAFF
CDR3nt: TGCAGTGCTAGCCCCAGAGGGAGAAACACTGAAGCTTTCTTT

j_gene: TRBJ2-7
abundance: .
v_gene: TRBV20-1
d_gene: .
CDR3aa: CSARDRGIPYF
CDR3nt: TGCAGTGCTAGAGACCGGGGGATACCGTACTTC

j_gene: TRBJ1-1
abundance: .
v_gene: TRBV6-5
d_gene: TRBD1
CDR3aa: CASSYSTGVRSEAFF
CDR3nt: TGTGCCAGCAGTTACTCGACAGGGGTGAGATCTGAAGCTTTCTTT

j_gene: TRBJ2-3
abundance: .
v_gene: TRBV5-1
d_gene: TRBD2
CDR3aa: CASSSGLAGVGDTQYF
CDR3nt: TGCGCCAGCAGCTCTGGACTAGCGGGAGTGGGGGATACGCAGTATTTT

j_gene: TRBJ1-1
abundance: few
v_gene: TRBV6-1
d_gene: .
CDR3aa: CASTFRGSHTEAFF
CDR3nt: TGTGCCAGCACCTTTAGGGGGTCTCACACTGAAGCTTTCTTT

j_gene: TRBJ2-4
abundance: .
v_gene: TRBV6-1
d_gene: .
CDR3aa: CASRQIGTAKNIQYF
CDR3nt: TGTGCCAGCAGGCAAATTGGGACGGCCAAAAACATTCAGTACTTC

j_gene: TRBJ1-5
abundance: .
v_gene: TRBV20-1
d_gene: .
CDR3aa: CSASIRRGQPQHF
CDR3nt: TGCAGTGCATCCATAAGGAGGGGTCAGCCCCAGCATTTT

j_gene: TRBJ1-5
abundance: .
v_gene: TRBV19
d_gene: .
CDR3aa: CASSIEGVYSNQPQHF
CDR3nt: TGTGCCAGTAGTATAGAGGGGGTGTATAGCAATCAGCCCCAGCATTTT

j_gene: TRBJ1-3
abundance: .
v_gene: TRBV7-9
d_gene: .
CDR3aa: CASSGIKSVTGNTIYF
CDR3nt: TGTGCCAGCAGCGGTATAAAGTCCGTTACTGGAAACACCATATATTTT

j_gene: TRBJ1-2
abundance: few
v_gene: TRBV20-1
d_gene: TRBD1
CDR3aa: CSAPPMAGGFGYTF
CDR3nt: TGCAGTGCCCCTCCCATGGCAGGGGGCTTTGGCTACACCTTC

j_gene: TRBJ2-5
abundance: .
v_gene: TRBV6-5
d_gene: .
CDR3aa: CASSYLETQYF
CDR3nt: TGTGCCAGCAGTTACTTGGAGACCCAGTACTTC

j_gene: TRBJ2-4
abundance: many
v_gene: TRBV20-1
d_gene: .
CDR3aa: CSATRPVVTARHIQYF
CDR3nt: TGCAGTGCTACCCGACCGGTCGTTACGGCAAGGCACATTCAGTACTTC

j_gene: TRBJ2-1
abundance: .
v_gene: TRBV21-1
d_gene: .
CDR3aa: CASSKAKGAGEQFF
CDR3nt: TGTGCCAGCAGCAAAGCTAAGGGGGCCGGTGAGCAGTTCTTC

j_gene: TRBJ1-3
abundance: .
v_gene: TRBV20-1
d_gene: .
CDR3aa: CSARESMGRGRNTIYF
CDR3nt: TGCAGTGCTAGAGAGAGTATGGGGCGCGGGAGAAACACCATATATTTT

j_gene: TRBJ2-2
abundance: .
v_gene: TRBV11-1
d_gene: TRBD1
CDR3aa: CASSLQGATAGELFF
CDR3nt: TGTGCCAGCAGCCTACAGGGGGCGACGGCCGGGGAGCTGTTTTTT

j_gene: TRBJ2-4
abundance: many
v_gene: TRBV5-1
d_gene: TRBD1
CDR3aa: CASSLGGAGQGNYF
CDR3nt: TGCGCCAGCAGCTTGGGGGGAGCGGGACAGGGGAACTACTTC

j_gene: TRBJ2-7
abundance: .
v_gene: TRBV7-2
d_gene: .
CDR3aa: CASSLFTNSYEQYF
CDR3nt: TGTGCCAGCAGCTTATTCACTAATTCCTACGAGCAGTACTTC

j_gene: TRBJ2-5
abundance: few
v_gene: TRBV7-6
d_gene: TRBD2
CDR3aa: CASSSWTSGANQEETQYF
CDR3nt: TGTGCCAGCAGCTCATGGACTAGCGGGGCCAACCAGGAGGAGACCCAGTACTTC

j_gene: TRBJ1-6
abundance: .
v_gene: TRBV6-1
d_gene: .
CDR3aa: CASRPDSYNSPLHF
CDR3nt: TGTGCCAGCAGGCCGGACTCCTATAATTCACCCCTCCACTTT

j_gene: TRBJ2-5
abundance: few
v_gene: TRBV20-1
d_gene: .
CDR3aa: CSARLNLETQYF
CDR3nt: TGCAGTGCTCGACTAAATTTAGAGACCCAGTACTTC

j_gene: TRBJ2-3
abundance: .
v_gene: TRBV5-4
d_gene: .
CDR3aa: CASSTGISPDTDTQYF
CDR3nt: TGTGCCAGCAGCACGGGGATCTCGCCTGACACAGATACGCAGTATTTT

j_gene: TRBJ2-2
abundance: few
v_gene: TRBV6-1
d_gene: TRBD2
CDR3aa: CASSEPITSGNGGELFF
CDR3nt: TGTGCCAGCAGTGAACCTATTACTAGCGGGAACGGCGGGGAGCTGTTTTTT

j_gene: TRBJ2-3
abundance: .
v_gene: TRBV24-1
d_gene: .
CDR3aa: CATSRSGASTDTQYF
CDR3nt: TGTGCCACCAGCCGGAGCGGAGCTAGCACAGATACGCAGTATTTT

j_gene: TRBJ1-3
abundance: .
v_gene: TRBV7-3
d_gene: .
CDR3aa: CASSPSSPGNTIYF
CDR3nt: TGTGCCAGCAGCCCTTCCTCCCCAGGCAACACCATATATTTT

j_gene: TRBJ1-6
abundance: few
v_gene: TRBV10-3
d_gene: .
CDR3aa: CAISEGEGDSPLHF
CDR3nt: TGTGCCATCAGTGAAGGAGAGGGGGATTCACCCCTCCACTTT

j_gene: TRBJ2-3
abundance: .
v_gene: TRBV10-3
d_gene: .
CDR3aa: CAISPRGAATDTQYF
CDR3nt: TGTGCCATCAGTCCGCGGGGAGCGGCCACAGATACGCAGTATTTT

j_gene: TRBJ2-5
abundance: few
v_gene: TRBV12-3/TRBV12-4
d_gene: .
CDR3aa: CASKNGRQGETQYF
CDR3nt: TGTGCCAGCAAAAACGGGAGACAGGGAGAGACCCAGTACTTC

j_gene: TRBJ1-1
abundance: .
v_gene: TRBV3-1
d_gene: .
CDR3aa: CASSHLGRGTEAFF
CDR3nt: TGTGCCAGCAGCCATCTTGGCAGAGGCACTGAAGCTTTCTTT

j_gene: TRBJ2-5
abundance: .
v_gene: TRBV7-2
d_gene: .
CDR3aa: CASSLLGAQETQYF
CDR3nt: TGTGCCAGCAGCTTACTGGGAGCCCAAGAGACCCAGTACTTC

j_gene: TRBJ2-7
abundance: .
v_gene: TRBV4-3
d_gene: .
CDR3aa: CASSQESHQGQGEQYF
CDR3nt: TGCGCCAGCAGCCAAGAAAGCCATCAGGGCCAGGGCGAGCAGTACTTC

j_gene: TRBJ2-7
abundance: .
v_gene: TRBV6-5
d_gene: .
CDR3aa: CASSYSGGAAPQYF
CDR3nt: TGTGCCAGCAGTTACTCTGGGGGGGCTGCCCCTCAGTACTTC

j_gene: TRBJ2-1
abundance: .
v_gene: TRBV20-1
d_gene: .
CDR3aa: CSKGGRGDEQFF
CDR3nt: TGCAGTAAGGGGGGGAGAGGGGATGAGCAGTTCTTC

j_gene: TRBJ2-1
abundance: .
v_gene: TRBV30
d_gene: TRBD2
CDR3aa: CAWSGTSGTYNEQFF
CDR3nt: TGTGCCTGGAGTGGGACTAGCGGGACGTACAATGAGCAGTTCTTC

j_gene: TRBJ2-6
abundance: few
v_gene: TRBV10-3
d_gene: .
CDR3aa: CAISQTSSGANVLTF
CDR3nt: TGTGCCATCAGTCAGACTAGCTCTGGGGCCAACGTCCTGACTTTC

j_gene: TRBJ2-5
abundance: .
v_gene: TRBV15
d_gene: .
CDR3aa: CATSSDFQETQYF
CDR3nt: TGTGCCACCAGCAGTGACTTCCAAGAGACCCAGTACTTC

j_gene: TRBJ1-2
abundance: few
v_gene: TRBV10-1
d_gene: .
CDR3aa: CASSERRTDGYTF
CDR3nt: TGCGCCAGCAGTGAACGTAGGACGGATGGCTACACCTTC

j_gene: TRBJ2-3
abundance: many
v_gene: TRBV12-3/TRBV12-4
d_gene: .
CDR3aa: CASSLRDPPDTQYF
CDR3nt: TGTGCCAGCAGTTTAAGGGACCCGCCAGATACGCAGTATTTT

j_gene: TRBJ1-1
abundance: many
v_gene: TRBV7-9
d_gene: .
CDR3aa: CASSRTPGPNTEAFF
CDR3nt: TGTGCCAGCAGCAGGACGCCAGGGCCGAACACTGAAGCTTTCTTT

j_gene: TRBJ2-1
abundance: many
v_gene: TRBV10-3
d_gene: TRBD2
CDR3aa: CAISESLAGGNNEQFF
CDR3nt: TGTGCCATCAGTGAGTCGCTAGCGGGGGGCAACAATGAGCAGTTCTTC

j_gene: TRBJ2-2
abundance: .
v_gene: TRBV6-1
d_gene: .
CDR3aa: CATRTGNTGELFF
CDR3nt: TGTGCCACCCGGACGGGGAACACCGGGGAGCTGTTTTTT